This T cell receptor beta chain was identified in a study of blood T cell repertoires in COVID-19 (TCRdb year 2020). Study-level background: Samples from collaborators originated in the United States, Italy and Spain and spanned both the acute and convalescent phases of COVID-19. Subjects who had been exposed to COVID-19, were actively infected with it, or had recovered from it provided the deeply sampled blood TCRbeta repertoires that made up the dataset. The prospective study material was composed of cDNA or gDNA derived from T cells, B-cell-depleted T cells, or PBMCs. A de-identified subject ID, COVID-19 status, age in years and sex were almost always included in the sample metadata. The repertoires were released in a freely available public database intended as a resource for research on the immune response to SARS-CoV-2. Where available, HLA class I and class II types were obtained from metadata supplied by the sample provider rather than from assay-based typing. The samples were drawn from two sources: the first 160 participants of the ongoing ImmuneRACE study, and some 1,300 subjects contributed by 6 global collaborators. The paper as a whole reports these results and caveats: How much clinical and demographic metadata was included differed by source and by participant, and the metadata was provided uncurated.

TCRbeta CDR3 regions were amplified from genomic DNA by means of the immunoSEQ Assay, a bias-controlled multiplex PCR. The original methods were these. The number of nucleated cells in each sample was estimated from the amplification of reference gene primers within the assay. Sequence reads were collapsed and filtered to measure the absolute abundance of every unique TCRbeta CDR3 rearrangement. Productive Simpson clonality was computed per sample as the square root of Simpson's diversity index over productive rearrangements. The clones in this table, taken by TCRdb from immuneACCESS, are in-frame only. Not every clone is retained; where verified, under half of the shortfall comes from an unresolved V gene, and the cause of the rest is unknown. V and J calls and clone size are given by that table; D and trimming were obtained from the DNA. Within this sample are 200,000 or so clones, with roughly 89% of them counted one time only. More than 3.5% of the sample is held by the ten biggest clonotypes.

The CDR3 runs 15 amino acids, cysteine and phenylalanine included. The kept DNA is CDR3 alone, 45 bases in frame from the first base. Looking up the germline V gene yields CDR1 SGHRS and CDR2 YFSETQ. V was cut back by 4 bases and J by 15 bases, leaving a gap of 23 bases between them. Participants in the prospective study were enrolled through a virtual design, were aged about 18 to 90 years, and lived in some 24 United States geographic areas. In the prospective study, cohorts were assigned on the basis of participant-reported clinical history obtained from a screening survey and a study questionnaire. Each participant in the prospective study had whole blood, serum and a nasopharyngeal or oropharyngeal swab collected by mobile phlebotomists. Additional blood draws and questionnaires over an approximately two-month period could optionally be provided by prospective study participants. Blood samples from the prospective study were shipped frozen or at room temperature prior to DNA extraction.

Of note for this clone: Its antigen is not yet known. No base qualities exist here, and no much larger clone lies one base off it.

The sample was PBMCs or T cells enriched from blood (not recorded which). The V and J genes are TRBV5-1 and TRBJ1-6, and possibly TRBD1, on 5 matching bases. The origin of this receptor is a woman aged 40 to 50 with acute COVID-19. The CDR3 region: CASSPSLWPTEDLHF. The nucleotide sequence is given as TGCGCCAGCAGCCCATCCCTATGGCCGACAGAAGACCTCCACTTT.